This T cell receptor (delta chain) was profiled in a study of human gamma delta and Vdelta1 T cells (dated by TCRdb to 2016 to 2018). About the investigation overall: The study examined Delta One T cells, which are Vd1+ gamma-delta T cells, as cytotoxic effectors against acute myeloid leukemia.

Libraries came from PCR. The sequencer was an Illumina MiSeq. After TCRdb called clones again from the public reads with CATT, rows with identical DNA were merged. This sample holds more than 5,000 delta-chain clones; roughly a tenth were observed only once. Around an eighth of the sample is held by the ten biggest clonotypes. In its sample, this clone was seen a few times. Its antigen is unknown. Nothing much larger sits one base from this clone, and base qualities are not available. Reading the germline V gene gives CDR1 TSWWSYY and CDR2 QGS. V is trimmed back by 2 bases and J by 0 bases, and the junction contains 27 bases that no gene match accounts for. The CDR3 runs 24 amino acids, cysteine and phenylalanine included. Here the CDR3 DNA is all that survives: 72 bases in frame from base 1.

The sequence was collected from a human donor in good health. Sequencing was carried out using naive CD27+ Vdelta1 gamma-delta T cells from blood. This receptor chain uses TRDV1 and TRDJ1, with 10 bases aligning to TRDD3. CDR3 sequence: CALGEGIPTSKGDTRASYTDKLIF. The DNA is as follows: TGTGCTCTTGGGGAAGGCATTCCTACGTCGAAGGGGGATACGCGGGCCTCTTACACCGATAAACTCATCTTT.